This T cell receptor (beta chain) was captured in a study of T cells in Graves' hyperthyroidism and ophthalmopathy. TCR beta CDR3 region amplification was performed from RNA transcripts. Using the HTBI primer set, a first-round RT-PCR was run on the TCR CDR3. From the multiplex PCR reads, TCRdb called clonotypes with MiXCR, one entry per CDR3 protein. The table includes 530,000 or so distinct CDR3 sequences, around 42% detected once. It was uncontrolled infection, other autoimmune disease, pregnancy or lactation that excluded patients. The CDR3 sequence is 15 residues long. Trimming took off 1 base at V and 5 bases at J, with 14 bases between the two ends. Study-wide results and caveats: The majority of expanded thyroid clonotypes above 0.001 also appeared in blood.

This clonotype was seen a single time. Its target is not known. This sequence originates from a woman aged 18 to 35 with Graves' hyperthyroidism. The sample consisted of peripheral blood or thyroid tissue (not recorded which). The chain has TRBV12-3 or TRBV12-4 and TRBJ2-5, with D possibly being TRBD1 (5 bases). In DNA, the CDR3 is TGTGCCAGCAGTTTAGGGCAGGGATCATTGGAGACCCAGTACTTC. It codes for CASSLGQGSLETQYF.